This record concerns one T cell receptor beta chain sequence. No antigen is known for it. This record comes from a study of shared clonotypes between healthy human individuals. General study findings and limits: Naive subsets usually exceeded memory subsets in estimated richness. Generation probability values for non-shared clonotypes were lower than those for clonotypes shared by all four donors.

Original methodology: ImmunoSEQ output lacked quality scores and full-length reads, limiting matched filtering. Repertoires were generated with immunoSEQ multiplex PCR, while TCRdb's copy carries only in-frame clones and drops some. The V and J calls and clone size come from that table; D and trimming were worked out from the DNA. The sample has some 1,400,000 clones, roughly 96% seen once. Looked up from germline, CDR1 is SGHVS and CDR2 is FQNEAQ. Trimming pared 1 base from V and 7 bases from J, leaving 18 bases between. The CDR3 loop spans 16 amino acids. The source material was naive CD4+ T cells sorted from blood. Indicated subset: CD45RA+ positively selected. The V call is TRBV7-8, the J call TRBJ2-3, with D perhaps TRBD1 (6 bases). This receptor was obtained from a man aged 25 to 40 in good health. The CDR3 DNA reads as TGTGCCAGCAGCTTAGGCCCAGGGGCCCCGGGGAATACGCAGTATTTT. Translated, it gives CASSLGPGAPGNTQYF.